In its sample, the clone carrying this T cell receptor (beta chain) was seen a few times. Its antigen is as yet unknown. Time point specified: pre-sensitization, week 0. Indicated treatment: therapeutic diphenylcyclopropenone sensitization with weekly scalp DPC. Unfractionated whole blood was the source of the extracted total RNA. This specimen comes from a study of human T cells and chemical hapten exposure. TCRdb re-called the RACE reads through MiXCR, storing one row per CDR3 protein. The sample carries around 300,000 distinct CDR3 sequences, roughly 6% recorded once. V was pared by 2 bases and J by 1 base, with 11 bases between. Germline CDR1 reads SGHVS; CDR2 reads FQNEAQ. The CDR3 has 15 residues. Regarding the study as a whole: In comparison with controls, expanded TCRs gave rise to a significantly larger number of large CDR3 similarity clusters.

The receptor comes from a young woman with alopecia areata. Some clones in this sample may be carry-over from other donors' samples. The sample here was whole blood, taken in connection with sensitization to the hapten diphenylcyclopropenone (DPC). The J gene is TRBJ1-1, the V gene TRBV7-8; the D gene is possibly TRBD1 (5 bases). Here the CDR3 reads CASSLQGEWNTEAFF. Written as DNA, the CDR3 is TGTGCCAGCAGCTTACAGGGCGAGTGGAACACTGAAGCTTTCTTT.